This T cell receptor (beta chain) was recorded in a study of neurological immune-mediated disorders (dated by TCRdb to between 2018 and 2021). Background on the whole study: Among the approximately 34 multiple sclerosis patients, relapsing-remitting MS was present in roughly 30 and secondary progressive MS was present in 3. Peripheral blood TCR-beta repertoires from patients with HTLV-I-associated myelopathy (HAM/TSP), patients with multiple sclerosis, and healthy controls were compared in the study using UMI-based sequencing. Longitudinal samples, technical triplicates and paired sorted CD4+ and CD8+ T-cell subsets, alongside PBMC samples, were included among the 106 TCR-beta libraries. The cohort included approximately 68 subjects: approximately 15 with HAM/TSP, about 34 with multiple sclerosis, and approximately 20 healthy controls. Here is what the overall study found, with its caveats: Repertoires from 18 of 34 MS patients were grouped by phylogenetic analysis into a cluster of related CDR3 sequences, suggesting a possible repertoire-level signature. The MS cluster showed no association with clinical or MRI features, and the authors stated that larger cohorts are needed. TCR clonal expansion was highest in HAM/TSP patients and lowest in MS patients, with MS patients falling below even healthy controls. No identical CDR3 amino acid sequences were shared among expanded clones across subjects, suggesting private TCR-beta repertoires in all groups.

This clonotype was picked up many times. What this receptor recognizes is not known. There are no base qualities to consult, and no much larger clone falls within one base. From the cysteine up to the phenylalanine, the CDR3 has a length of 12 residues. Only the CDR3 part of the read is kept: 36 bases, read in frame from the first base. Reading the germline V gene (reference sequence) gives CDR1 LNHNV and CDR2 YYDKDF. V and J lose 3 bases and 5 bases, and a span of 5 bases separates them. To synthesize cDNA, template-switch 5'RACE was performed with a primer carrying a 10-nucleotide random unique molecular identifier so that each TCR transcript was tagged. Every sequencing run covered 15-18 subjects and yielded more than 170 million TCR-beta sequences. The RNeasy kit was used for extraction of total RNA. The KAPA Real-time Library Amplification kit was used to amplify TCR-beta VDJ regions with primers for the TCR constant region and the 5'RACE anchor. Sample indexes and Illumina adaptors were added in a first PCR, and a second PCR then increased library yield. The roughly 650 bp TCR product was size-selected on a 2% E-gel SizeSelection system after Ampure bead purification. Before pooling, libraries had their quality checked on a Bioanalyzer, their concentration measured with Qubit, and their quantity determined with the Kapa Library Quantification kit. An Illumina HiSeq 2500 sequenced the libraries paired-end 2 x 150 bp. To increase sequence diversity, roughly 24-31% phiX was spiked into each library pool. The original pipeline was this. Quality-filtered reads were processed with the UMI-based MiGEC pipeline, and over 85% of raw TCR sequences were removed by the MiGEC pipeline during error correction. IMGT germline references were used for alignment of VDJ genes, and clonotypes were defined by a unique CDR3 amino acid sequence together with V-J genes. VDJtools evaluated clonal expansion, Shannon diversity and CDR3 relatedness (CalcPairwiseDistances, ClusterSamples); CLCbio workbench built phylogenetic trees. Expanded clones were defined as having at least 8 unique UMIs, based on coefficient-of-variation modelling across technical triplicates. TCRdb ran its own pipeline on the public reads, namely fastp trimming at Q25 and MiXCR clone calling, and kept in-frame beta chains. Rows with one shared CDR3 protein collapse into an entry with the most common genes and DNA. The V and J calls shown here were made by TCRdb, not taken from the authors' results. The sample table shows 65,000 to 75,000 distinct CDR3 sequences, and about 5.2% are seen once. The ten largest clones represent roughly 6% of the sample.

Unsorted PBMC libraries were generated from 2 million PBMCs stored in RNAlater at -80 °C until RNA extraction. Multiple sclerosis patients were enrolled in a US clinical protocol evaluating disease progression by magnetic resonance imaging. Peripheral blood underwent Ficoll-Hypaque density gradient centrifugation to isolate PBMCs, which were then cryopreserved in liquid nitrogen. This receptor was obtained from a human donor with multiple sclerosis. The donor label of this sample is uncertain. The chain joins TRBV15 to TRBJ1-5; the D segment could be TRBD1, given 5 matching bases. The source material was PBMCs. The encoded CDR3 is CATSRGDQPQHF. The sequenced DNA: TGTGCCACCAGCAGGGGGGATCAGCCCCAGCATTTT.